Listed here are 2 T cell receptor beta chains from one sample, sequenced in a study of glioma-infiltrating T cells. Amplification of TCR alpha and beta CDR3 regions from RNA used iRepertoire nested multiplex PCR. TCRdb independently ran MiXCR on the multiplex PCR reads; one entry per CDR3 protein. The sample has approximately 110,000 distinct CDR3 sequences; roughly 24% are singletons. The sequencing sample was made of glioma tissue, nonneoplastic brain tissue, or PBMCs (not recorded which). Receptors originate from a human donor with low-grade glioma or glioblastoma, undergoing nonglioma brain surgery, or in good health (not recorded which).

This clonotype appeared many times. V is TRBV18 and J is TRBJ2-5; possible D gene TRBD1, 6 bases. Germline CDR1 KGHSH, CDR2 LQKENI. This CDR3 is 14 amino acids long. V lost 0 bases and J lost 5, with 10 bases in between. CDR3 nucleotide sequence: TGTGCCAGCTCACCACCGACAGGCGGGGAGACCCAGTACTTC. Encoded protein: CASSPPTGGETQYF.

Concerning this clonotype: This may arise from a read error, as a much more abundant clone is one base away. The CDR3 spells CASSFGVSADTQYF. The CDR3 nucleotides read TGTGCCAGCAGCTTTGGAGTATCTGCAGATACGCAGTATTTT. The chain has TRBV7-2 and TRBJ2-3; D is uncertain. The germline V gene has CDR1 SGHTA and CDR2 FQGNSA. V was trimmed by 3 bases and J by 4 bases, leaving 11 bases between them. The CDR3 consists of 14 residues.